The 9 T cell receptor beta chains below all came from one sample that was sequenced in a study of cytomegalovirus exposure and HLA in healthy donors. The PCR made use of 60 Vbeta and 13 Jbeta primers. Only in-frame clones appear in the TCRdb table, and some are missing; sequencing was by immunoSEQ multiplex PCR. The table records about 120,000 clones, over 75% of them present only once. Sequenced: PBMCs. The receptors stem from a man in his forties or fifties in good health and CMV-seronegative.

The chain joins TRBV7-9 to TRBJ2-3, with TRBD2 identical over 11 bases. In germline, CDR1 is SEHNR, CDR2 FQNEAQ (reference sequence). The CDR3 totals 16 residues. The J segment lost 0 bases and the V segment lost 1 base, leaving 0 bases of the junction unmatched. The CDR3 here is CASSLGLAGSTDTQYF. CDR3 in DNA: TGTGCCAGCAGCTTAGGACTAGCGGGGAGCACAGATACGCAGTATTTT.

The rearrangement links TRBV5-1 to TRBJ2-1, with D possibly matching TRBD1 (6 bases). CDR1 is SGHRS and CDR2 is YFSETQ in the germline V gene. Trimming stripped 5 bases from V and 10 bases from J, with 19 bases between. This CDR3 spans 14 amino acids. DNA of the CDR3: TGCGCCAGCAGGGGGGCCATTCTGCTCGGAGAGCAGTTCTTC. Protein product: CASRGAILLGEQFF.

This clone has more than one count but fewer than ten. This chain connects TRBV5-1 to TRBJ2-5; D is uncertain. The CDR3 has 14 amino acids. V lost 0 bases to trimming and J lost 2 bases, with 8 bases between them. Germline lookup yields CDR1 SGHRS and CDR2 YFSETQ. The CDR3 DNA reads as TGCGCCAGCAGCTTGGGTGTAATGCAAGAGACCCAGTACTTC. It is translated as CASSLGVMQETQYF.

The chain combines TRBV7-6 with TRBJ2-7; TRBD1 matches 9 bases. Germline loops: CDR1 SGHVS, CDR2 FNYEAQ. CDR3 length: 15 amino acids. The V segment lost 0 bases and the J segment 2 bases; nucleotides outside the gene matches: 2. CDR3 protein: CASSLAGQGPYEQYF. CDR3 DNA: TGTGCCAGCAGCTTAGCGGGACAGGGTCCCTACGAGCAGTACTTC.

This clone was counted once. The chain joins TRBV5-1 to TRBJ1-2, with TRBD1 matching over 7 bases. CDR3 length: 13 residues. Germline trimming cut 4 bases from V and 6 bases from J; bases unmatched to any gene: 6. Germline V gives CDR1 SGHRS, CDR2 YFSETQ. Here the CDR3 DNA reads TGCGCCAGCAGCACCGAGGGGGCCAATGGCTACACCTTC. Translating it yields CASSTEGANGYTF.

The chain joins TRBV7-3 to TRBJ2-3, with a possible D match to TRBD2 (6 bases). The V gene's germline CDR1 is SGHTA and CDR2 FQGTGA. The CDR3 is made up of 15 amino acids. Between the trimmed V and J ends, which lost 3 bases and 2 bases, there was a span of 12 bases. CDR3: CASSLVGGNTDTQYF. CDR3 DNA: TGTGCCAGCAGCTTGGTGGGCGGGAACACAGATACGCAGTATTTT.

The chain uses TRBV7-8 and TRBJ2-2; 9 bases are a match to TRBD2. V lost 11 bases and J lost 5; bases outside the gene matches: 6. The CDR3 consists of 13 residues. The germline CDR1 and CDR2 sequences are SGHVS and FQNEAQ. The CDR3: CAGGRAGTGELFF. The CDR3 nucleotides are TGTGCCGGCGGGAGGGCCGGGACCGGGGAGCTGTTTTTT.

Comments on this clone: The junction shows a germline mismatch at one end, possibly a read error. The chain links TRBV9 to TRBJ2-5, with TRBD2 matching 11 bases. The CDR3 has 17 residues. CDR1 and CDR2 (germline): SGDLS, YYNGEE. CDR3 sequence (DNA): TGTGCCAGCAGCGTAGGTTCACTAGCGGGAGTAGGAGAGGCCCAGTACTTC. This gives the protein CASSVGSLAGVGEAQYF. Drawing the rest from reference TRBV9 and TRBJ2-5, the complete variable domain is DSGVTQTPKHLITATGQRVTLRCSPRSGDLSVYWYQQSLDQGLQFLIQYYNGEERAKGNILERFSAQQFPDLHSELNLSSLELGDSALYFCASSVGSLAGVGEAQYFGPGTRLLVL.

In this sample, this clone turned up a few times. The gene calls are TRBV18 and TRBJ1-2, with a possible D match to TRBD1 (5 bases). The CDR3 runs 14 residues. Germline V gene lookup returns CDR1 KGHSH and CDR2 LQKENI. V lost 6 bases to trimming and J lost 4 bases, with 15 bases between them. The CDR3 DNA is TGTGCCAGCTCGCCCCAGGGAACCTTCTATGGCTACACCTTC. Translating gives CASSPQGTFYGYTF.